This T cell receptor (beta chain) was recorded in a study of cytomegalovirus exposure and HLA in healthy donors. Regarding the study as a whole: Many donors carried some public TCRs, although rarity characterized most TCR sequences. A likely sequencing artifact accounted for one observed cluster of highly shared sequence variants.

To note about this clone: Antigen: not known.

It was with 60 Vbeta and 13 Jbeta primers that the PCR ran. The protocol was immunoSEQ multiplex PCR, while the TCRdb copy is restricted to in-frame clones and leaves out a portion. The sample has about 60,000 clones, about 70% seen once. Germline V gene sequence: CDR1 SGHNT, CDR2 YYREEE (reference sequence). This CDR3 spans 16 amino acids. The trim removed 4 bases at V and 5 bases at J, leaving 11 bases unmatched. This chain links TRBV5-4 with TRBJ2-4; 8 bases align to TRBD1. Source material: PBMCs. The clonotype comes from a woman aged 55-69 years in good health and CMV-seropositive. The CDR3 coding sequence is TGTGCCAGCAGCCCAGGACAGGGAGAACGGGAAAACATTCAGTACTTC. Translating gives CASSPGQGERENIQYF. Drawing the rest from reference TRBV5-4 and TRBJ2-4, the complete variable domain is ETGVTQSPTHLIKTRGQQVTLRCSSQSGHNTVSWYQQALGQGPQFIFQYYREEENGRGNFPPRFSGLQFPNYSSELNVNALELDDSALYLCASSPGQGERENIQYFGAGTRLSVL.